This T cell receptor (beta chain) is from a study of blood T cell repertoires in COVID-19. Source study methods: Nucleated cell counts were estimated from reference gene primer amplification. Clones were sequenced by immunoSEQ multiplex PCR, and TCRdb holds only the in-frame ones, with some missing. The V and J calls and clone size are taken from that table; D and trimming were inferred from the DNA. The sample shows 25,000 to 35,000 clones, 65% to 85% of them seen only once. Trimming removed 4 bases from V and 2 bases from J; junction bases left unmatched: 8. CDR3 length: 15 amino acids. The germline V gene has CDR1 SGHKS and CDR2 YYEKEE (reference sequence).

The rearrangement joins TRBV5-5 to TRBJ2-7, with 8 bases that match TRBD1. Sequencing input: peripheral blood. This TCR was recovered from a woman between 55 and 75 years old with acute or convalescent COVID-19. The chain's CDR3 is CASSPRGTGTYEQYF. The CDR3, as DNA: TGTGCCAGCAGCCCACGGGGGACAGGTACCTACGAGCAGTACTTC.